The present T cell receptor (beta chain) was sequenced within a study of cytomegalovirus exposure and HLA in healthy donors. The PCR ran on 60 Vbeta and 13 Jbeta primers. Clones were read by immunoSEQ multiplex PCR, and TCRdb kept only the in-frame ones, dropping some. The sample lists more than 75,000 clones; around 89% were seen once. Overall study findings and caveats: No immune exposure information besides CMV serostatus was available. Reports showed the classifier diagnosing cytomegalovirus status with high specificity and sensitivity. In a later analysis, V- and J-gene trimming of beta chains associated with a DCLRE1C missense variant, replicated independently.

Per germline, CDR1 MDHEN and CDR2 SYDVKM. V lost 3 bases, J lost 5 bases, and 15 bases stayed unmatched. This CDR3 is built from 18 residues. In regard to this clone: Its specificity is not known.

The clonotype comes from a man younger than 35 in good health and CMV-seronegative. The rearrangement uses TRBV28 and TRBJ2-7; 11 bases are a match to TRBD2. Sequenced: PBMCs. This CDR3 reads CASSLGLAGGLFRNEQYF. The CDR3 DNA reads TGTGCCAGCAGTTTGGGGCTAGCGGGAGGACTGTTCCGGAACGAGCAGTACTTC.